What follows describes a single T cell receptor (beta chain). Its antigen is currently unknown. CDR1 SEHNR and CDR2 FQNEAQ come from the germline V gene (reference sequence). The CDR3 runs to 13 residues. V dropped 5 bases and J dropped 13 bases, with 18 bases sitting between them. This specimen belongs to a study of OX40 agonist ivuxolimab in advanced cancers. Study details: Age averaged around 58 years (range roughly 20 to 90), and around 78% were male.

Whole-study results and caveats: Circulating CD4+ and CD8+ T cells showed clonal expansion by week 6 at 0.1 to 3.0 mg/kg. People who partly responded at 0.1-3.0 mg/kg had some of the least clonal expansion seen. Expanded clones were, on average, more numerous in CD8+ T cells than in CD4+.

Profiling relied on immunoSEQ multiplex PCR, and the TCRdb table lists in-frame clones only, not all of them. The sample yields fewer than 25,000 clones, around four fifths seen once. The source was CD4+ or CD8+ T cells sorted from blood, collected in a trial of the OX40 agonist ivuxolimab. The chain carries TRBV7-9 and TRBJ2-1, with D possibly called TRBD1 or TRBD2 (6 bases each). The receptor comes from an adult with an advanced solid tumor such as melanoma, head and neck, liver or kidney cancer. CDR3 residues: CASSPRVEGVQFF. The CDR3 region has the DNA TGTGCCAGCAGCCCAAGGGTGGAGGGGGTACAGTTCTTC.